This is a list of T cell receptor beta chains from one sample in a study of cytomegalovirus exposure and HLA in healthy donors. The table came from immunoSEQ multiplex PCR; TCRdb's copy has only in-frame clones and leaves some out. This table has about 130,000 clones, 17% appearing once. Sequenced sample: PBMCs. These receptors were collected from a female donor in good health and CMV-seropositive. Each CDR3 is given with its conserved first and last residue. D genes are given only for firm matches. Clone size, where shown, is once, few, many, or a class for clones that have expanded.

J gene: TRBJ2-1
D gene: TRBD1
clone size: few
V gene: TRBV5-4
CDR3 protein: CASSYGDRGSEQFF
CDR3 DNA: TGTGCCAGCAGCTACGGGGACAGGGGGAGTGAGCAGTTCTTC

J gene: TRBJ2-3
D gene: TRBD2
clone size: -
V gene: TRBV19
CDR3 protein: CASSTRTSGIPDTQYF
CDR3 DNA: TGTGCCAGTAGTACACGGACTAGCGGGATACCAGATACGCAGTATTTT

J gene: TRBJ1-5
D gene: -
clone size: -
V gene: TRBV10-2
CDR3 protein: CASSEAGAGQPQHF
CDR3 DNA: TGCGCCAGCAGTGAGGCGGGGGCGGGTCAGCCCCAGCATTTT

J gene: TRBJ1-5
D gene: -
clone size: -
V gene: TRBV7-2
CDR3 protein: CASSLGSSHQPQHF
CDR3 DNA: TGTGCCAGCAGCTTGGGCAGCTCGCATCAGCCCCAGCATTTT

J gene: TRBJ2-7
D gene: TRBD1
clone size: -
V gene: TRBV10-1
CDR3 protein: CASSELWGQGVYEQYF
CDR3 DNA: TGCGCCAGCAGTGAGTTGTGGGGACAGGGGGTCTACGAGCAGTACTTC

J gene: TRBJ2-7
D gene: -
clone size: few
V gene: TRBV10-1
CDR3 protein: CASSPGSALTPYEQYF
CDR3 DNA: TGCGCCAGCAGCCCCGGGTCAGCCTTAACCCCCTACGAGCAGTACTTC

J gene: TRBJ2-7
D gene: -
clone size: few
V gene: TRBV27
CDR3 protein: CASGSRNEQYF
CDR3 DNA: TGTGCCAGCGGTTCCAGGAACGAGCAGTACTTC

J gene: TRBJ1-3
D gene: -
clone size: -
V gene: TRBV4-1
CDR3 protein: CASSLFARFSGNTIYF
CDR3 DNA: TGCGCCAGCAGCCTCTTCGCCAGGTTCTCTGGAAACACCATATATTTT

J gene: TRBJ1-5
D gene: -
clone size: -
V gene: TRBV7-2
CDR3 protein: CASSSYRDNQPQHF
CDR3 DNA: TGTGCCAGCAGCTCTTACAGGGACAATCAGCCCCAGCATTTT

J gene: TRBJ2-2
D gene: TRBD2
clone size: few
V gene: TRBV5-4
CDR3 protein: CASSLPGLAGANTGELFF
CDR3 DNA: TGTGCCAGCAGCCTTCCGGGACTAGCGGGGGCGAACACCGGGGAGCTGTTTTTT

J gene: TRBJ1-2
D gene: TRBD1
clone size: -
V gene: TRBV28
CDR3 protein: CASSLSGGNYGYTF
CDR3 DNA: TGTGCCAGCAGTTTATCAGGGGGTAACTATGGCTACACCTTC

J gene: TRBJ1-1
D gene: TRBD1
clone size: few
V gene: TRBV4-1
CDR3 protein: CASSPADRENPEAFF
CDR3 DNA: TGCGCCAGCAGCCCTGCGGACAGGGAGAACCCAGAAGCTTTCTTT

J gene: TRBJ1-3
D gene: -
clone size: few
V gene: TRBV4-1
CDR3 protein: CASSQAPPRISRDSGNTIYF
CDR3 DNA: TGCGCCAGCAGCCAAGCCCCTCCGAGAATTTCAAGAGACTCTGGAAACACCATATATTTT

J gene: TRBJ2-3
D gene: TRBD2
clone size: -
V gene: TRBV7-9
CDR3 protein: CASSFLAGGYTDTQYF
CDR3 DNA: TGTGCCAGCAGCTTCCTTGCGGGAGGGTACACAGATACGCAGTATTTT

J gene: TRBJ2-1
D gene: TRBD1
clone size: -
V gene: TRBV9
CDR3 protein: CASSPRDRGFVNEQFF
CDR3 DNA: TGTGCCAGCAGCCCACGGGACAGGGGATTCGTCAATGAGCAGTTCTTC

J gene: TRBJ2-7
D gene: TRBD1
clone size: -
V gene: TRBV6-6
CDR3 protein: CASRGQGAFYEQYF
CDR3 DNA: TGTGCCAGCAGAGGACAGGGGGCTTTCTACGAGCAGTACTTC

J gene: TRBJ1-1
D gene: -
clone size: -
V gene: TRBV7-9
CDR3 protein: CASSLGVGAAFF
CDR3 DNA: TGTGCCAGCAGCTTAGGTGTAGGAGCAGCTTTCTTT

J gene: TRBJ2-3
D gene: -
clone size: -
V gene: TRBV5-4
CDR3 protein: CASSLRGGVTDTQYF
CDR3 DNA: TGTGCCAGCAGCTTAAGGGGGGGGGTAACAGATACGCAGTATTTT

J gene: TRBJ1-5
D gene: -
clone size: few
V gene: TRBV10-3
CDR3 protein: CAISEIRENQPQHF
CDR3 DNA: TGTGCCATCAGTGAAATCAGGGAAAACCAGCCCCAGCATTTT

J gene: TRBJ2-3
D gene: TRBD2
clone size: -
V gene: TRBV4-1
CDR3 protein: CASSQGASGRTDTQYF
CDR3 DNA: TGCGCCAGCAGCCAAGGTGCTAGCGGGAGGACAGATACGCAGTATTTT

J gene: TRBJ1-1
D gene: TRBD1
clone size: -
V gene: TRBV29-1
CDR3 protein: CSAGQVLTEAFF
CDR3 DNA: TGCAGCGCAGGACAGGTTCTTACTGAAGCTTTCTTT

J gene: TRBJ1-1
D gene: -
clone size: -
V gene: TRBV25-1
CDR3 protein: CASSVAIATEAFF
CDR3 DNA: TGTGCCAGCAGTGTGGCTATAGCCACTGAAGCTTTCTTT

J gene: TRBJ1-6
D gene: TRBD1
clone size: few
V gene: TRBV5-6
CDR3 protein: CASSLGQGASYLPNSPLHF
CDR3 DNA: TGTGCCAGCAGCTTGGGACAGGGGGCCTCCTATCTCCCGAATTCACCCCTCCACTTT

J gene: TRBJ2-5
D gene: TRBD2
clone size: -
V gene: TRBV9
CDR3 protein: CASSGGSGGGQETQYF
CDR3 DNA: TGTGCCAGCAGCGGGGGAAGCGGGGGGGGACAAGAGACCCAGTACTTC

J gene: TRBJ1-1
D gene: TRBD1
clone size: -
V gene: TRBV9
CDR3 protein: CASSVVSWTGGFEAFF
CDR3 DNA: TGTGCCAGCAGCGTAGTTTCCTGGACAGGTGGGTTCGAAGCTTTCTTT

J gene: TRBJ2-5
D gene: -
clone size: few
V gene: TRBV6-6
CDR3 protein: CASSYSGETQYF
CDR3 DNA: TGTGCCAGCAGTTATAGCGGCGAGACCCAGTACTTC

J gene: TRBJ1-4
D gene: TRBD1
clone size: few
V gene: TRBV25-1
CDR3 protein: CASSDSAGGEKLFF
CDR3 DNA: TGTGCCAGCAGTGATTCGGCAGGGGGCGAAAAACTGTTTTTT

J gene: TRBJ2-3
D gene: -
clone size: -
V gene: TRBV4-2
CDR3 protein: CASSQGAGVIDTQYF
CDR3 DNA: TGTGCCAGCAGCCAAGGGGCCGGGGTAATAGATACGCAGTATTTT

J gene: TRBJ1-2
D gene: TRBD1
clone size: -
V gene: TRBV29-1
CDR3 protein: CSVVRDRVPTANYGYTF
CDR3 DNA: TGCAGCGTTGTCCGGGACAGGGTTCCGACAGCTAACTATGGCTACACCTTC

J gene: TRBJ1-2
D gene: -
clone size: -
V gene: TRBV4-1
CDR3 protein: CASSRFGTLSNYGYTF
CDR3 DNA: TGCGCCAGCAGCCGCTTCGGGACACTCTCTAACTATGGCTACACCTTC

J gene: TRBJ2-7
D gene: TRBD1
clone size: -
V gene: TRBV7-6
CDR3 protein: CASSVGTDSYEQYF
CDR3 DNA: TGTGCCAGCAGCGTGGGGACAGACTCCTACGAGCAGTACTTC

J gene: TRBJ1-5
D gene: -
clone size: few
V gene: TRBV7-2
CDR3 protein: CASSLGPINQPQHF
CDR3 DNA: TGTGCCAGCAGCTTAGGCCCTATTAATCAGCCCCAGCATTTT

J gene: TRBJ2-7
D gene: TRBD1
clone size: -
V gene: TRBV6-1
CDR3 protein: CASAGDRVTYEQYF
CDR3 DNA: TGTGCCAGTGCGGGGGACAGGGTGACCTACGAGCAGTACTTC

J gene: TRBJ2-1
D gene: TRBD2
clone size: few
V gene: TRBV9
CDR3 protein: CASSVAGLAGGSEQFF
CDR3 DNA: TGTGCCAGCAGCGTAGCAGGGCTAGCGGGAGGGAGCGAGCAGTTCTTC

J gene: TRBJ1-1
D gene: TRBD1
clone size: -
V gene: TRBV27
CDR3 protein: CASRVIGTGGKDTEAFF
CDR3 DNA: TGTGCCAGCAGAGTAATAGGGACAGGGGGTAAGGACACTGAAGCTTTCTTT

J gene: TRBJ2-1
D gene: TRBD1
clone size: few
V gene: TRBV5-1
CDR3 protein: CASSLGTVSSYNEQFF
CDR3 DNA: TGCGCCAGCAGCTTAGGGACAGTATCCTCCTACAATGAGCAGTTCTTC

J gene: TRBJ2-3
D gene: -
clone size: few
V gene: TRBV18
CDR3 protein: CASSPPFYGFPDTQYF
CDR3 DNA: TGTGCCAGCTCACCCCCATTTTACGGGTTTCCAGATACGCAGTATTTT

J gene: TRBJ1-2
D gene: -
clone size: -
V gene: TRBV7-9
CDR3 protein: CASSLGWADLYGYTF
CDR3 DNA: TGTGCCAGCAGCTTAGGCTGGGCAGACCTTTATGGCTACACCTTC

J gene: TRBJ1-5
D gene: -
clone size: few
V gene: TRBV20-1
CDR3 protein: CSARAGQPQHF
CDR3 DNA: TGCAGTGCTAGAGCGGGGCAGCCCCAGCATTTT

J gene: TRBJ2-7
D gene: -
clone size: -
V gene: TRBV5-4
CDR3 protein: CASSPNRGYEQYF
CDR3 DNA: TGTGCCAGCAGCCCCAACCGGGGGTACGAGCAGTACTTC

J gene: TRBJ2-1
D gene: -
clone size: few
V gene: TRBV5-1
CDR3 protein: CASSLASASLNNEQFF
CDR3 DNA: TGCGCCAGCAGCTTGGCCTCGGCTAGTTTGAACAATGAGCAGTTCTTC

J gene: TRBJ2-5
D gene: TRBD2
clone size: few
V gene: TRBV5-1
CDR3 protein: CASSLPTGPTSGYQETQYF
CDR3 DNA: TGCGCCAGCAGCTTGCCAACAGGACCGACTAGCGGGTACCAAGAGACCCAGTACTTC

J gene: TRBJ1-5
D gene: TRBD1
clone size: -
V gene: TRBV9
CDR3 protein: CASSVAGQEKPQHF
CDR3 DNA: TGTGCCAGCAGCGTAGCGGGACAGGAAAAGCCCCAGCATTTT

J gene: TRBJ2-3
D gene: -
clone size: -
V gene: TRBV5-1
CDR3 protein: CASSVTRGMSTDTQYF
CDR3 DNA: TGCGCCAGCAGCGTCACTAGAGGAATGTCCACAGATACGCAGTATTTT

J gene: TRBJ1-3
D gene: TRBD1
clone size: few
V gene: TRBV7-9
CDR3 protein: CASSALRGSGNTIYF
CDR3 DNA: TGTGCCAGCAGCGCGCTCAGGGGGTCTGGAAACACCATATATTTT

J gene: TRBJ2-7
D gene: -
clone size: -
V gene: TRBV5-1
CDR3 protein: CASSLGQAATYEQYF
CDR3 DNA: TGCGCCAGCAGCTTGGGACAGGCCGCAACCTACGAGCAGTACTTC

J gene: TRBJ2-3
D gene: -
clone size: few
V gene: TRBV6-1
CDR3 protein: CASSGTGKDTQYF
CDR3 DNA: TGTGCCAGCAGCGGGACTGGCAAAGATACGCAGTATTTT

J gene: TRBJ1-4
D gene: TRBD1
clone size: -
V gene: TRBV5-4
CDR3 protein: CASSSGTGNEKLFF
CDR3 DNA: TGTGCCAGCAGTTCCGGGACAGGGAATGAAAAACTGTTTTTT

J gene: TRBJ2-7
D gene: TRBD1
clone size: few
V gene: TRBV27
CDR3 protein: CASTYRGAHEQYF
CDR3 DNA: TGTGCCAGCACATACAGGGGGGCTCACGAGCAGTACTTC

J gene: TRBJ2-3
D gene: -
clone size: few
V gene: TRBV4-3
CDR3 protein: CASSQDERVSTDTQYF
CDR3 DNA: TGCGCCAGCAGCCAAGATGAGCGGGTTAGCACAGATACGCAGTATTTT

J gene: TRBJ1-1
D gene: -
clone size: -
V gene: TRBV6-5
CDR3 protein: CASTMHRAGTEAFF
CDR3 DNA: TGTGCCAGCACCATGCACAGGGCCGGGACTGAAGCTTTCTTT